This T cell receptor (beta chain) was sequenced during a study of T cells in Graves' hyperthyroidism and ophthalmopathy. This clonotype was observed once. RNA transcripts gave rise to amplified TCR beta CDR3 regions. The study used the HTBI primer set for a first-round RT-PCR of the TCR CDR3. TCRdb called the multiplex PCR reads again in MiXCR, with one record for every CDR3 protein. Among about 520,000 distinct CDR3 sequences listed, around a quarter were seen once. The clonotype originates from a woman in her 30s with Graves' ophthalmopathy. The source material was blood.

CDR3 protein: CASSEGIQYF. The CDR3 nucleotides read TGTGCCAGCAGTGAGGGCATTCAGTACTTC. The V and J genes are TRBV2 and TRBJ2-4, with D hard to call. Germline CDR1 is SNHLY and CDR2 is FYNNEI. V dropped 3 bases and J dropped 9 bases, with 3 bases sitting between them. The length of the CDR3 is 10 residues.